The table lists the clone carrying this T cell receptor beta chain with a few counts. The data belong to a study of neurological immune-mediated disorders. About the research overall: Relapsing-remitting disease affected about 30, and secondary progressive 3, of some 34 multiple sclerosis patients.

CDR3 length equals 15 residues. The germline V gene has CDR1 SGHKS and CDR2 YYEKEE (reference sequence). V shed 1 base and J shed 6 bases, with 15 bases lying between them. TCRdb fed the 5' RACE reads into MiXCR, producing one record per CDR3 protein. Here the sample spans 55,000 to 60,000 distinct CDR3 sequences, around 3.6% being singletons. The chain combines TRBV5-5 with TRBJ2-3; D possibly corresponds to TRBD2 (5 bases). The sequenced sample consisted of PBMCs. This clonotype was obtained from a young woman with multiple sclerosis. The CDR3 spells CASSLYAGGMDTQYF. CDR3 DNA: TGTGCCAGCAGCTTGTACGCGGGCGGCATGGATACGCAGTATTTT.